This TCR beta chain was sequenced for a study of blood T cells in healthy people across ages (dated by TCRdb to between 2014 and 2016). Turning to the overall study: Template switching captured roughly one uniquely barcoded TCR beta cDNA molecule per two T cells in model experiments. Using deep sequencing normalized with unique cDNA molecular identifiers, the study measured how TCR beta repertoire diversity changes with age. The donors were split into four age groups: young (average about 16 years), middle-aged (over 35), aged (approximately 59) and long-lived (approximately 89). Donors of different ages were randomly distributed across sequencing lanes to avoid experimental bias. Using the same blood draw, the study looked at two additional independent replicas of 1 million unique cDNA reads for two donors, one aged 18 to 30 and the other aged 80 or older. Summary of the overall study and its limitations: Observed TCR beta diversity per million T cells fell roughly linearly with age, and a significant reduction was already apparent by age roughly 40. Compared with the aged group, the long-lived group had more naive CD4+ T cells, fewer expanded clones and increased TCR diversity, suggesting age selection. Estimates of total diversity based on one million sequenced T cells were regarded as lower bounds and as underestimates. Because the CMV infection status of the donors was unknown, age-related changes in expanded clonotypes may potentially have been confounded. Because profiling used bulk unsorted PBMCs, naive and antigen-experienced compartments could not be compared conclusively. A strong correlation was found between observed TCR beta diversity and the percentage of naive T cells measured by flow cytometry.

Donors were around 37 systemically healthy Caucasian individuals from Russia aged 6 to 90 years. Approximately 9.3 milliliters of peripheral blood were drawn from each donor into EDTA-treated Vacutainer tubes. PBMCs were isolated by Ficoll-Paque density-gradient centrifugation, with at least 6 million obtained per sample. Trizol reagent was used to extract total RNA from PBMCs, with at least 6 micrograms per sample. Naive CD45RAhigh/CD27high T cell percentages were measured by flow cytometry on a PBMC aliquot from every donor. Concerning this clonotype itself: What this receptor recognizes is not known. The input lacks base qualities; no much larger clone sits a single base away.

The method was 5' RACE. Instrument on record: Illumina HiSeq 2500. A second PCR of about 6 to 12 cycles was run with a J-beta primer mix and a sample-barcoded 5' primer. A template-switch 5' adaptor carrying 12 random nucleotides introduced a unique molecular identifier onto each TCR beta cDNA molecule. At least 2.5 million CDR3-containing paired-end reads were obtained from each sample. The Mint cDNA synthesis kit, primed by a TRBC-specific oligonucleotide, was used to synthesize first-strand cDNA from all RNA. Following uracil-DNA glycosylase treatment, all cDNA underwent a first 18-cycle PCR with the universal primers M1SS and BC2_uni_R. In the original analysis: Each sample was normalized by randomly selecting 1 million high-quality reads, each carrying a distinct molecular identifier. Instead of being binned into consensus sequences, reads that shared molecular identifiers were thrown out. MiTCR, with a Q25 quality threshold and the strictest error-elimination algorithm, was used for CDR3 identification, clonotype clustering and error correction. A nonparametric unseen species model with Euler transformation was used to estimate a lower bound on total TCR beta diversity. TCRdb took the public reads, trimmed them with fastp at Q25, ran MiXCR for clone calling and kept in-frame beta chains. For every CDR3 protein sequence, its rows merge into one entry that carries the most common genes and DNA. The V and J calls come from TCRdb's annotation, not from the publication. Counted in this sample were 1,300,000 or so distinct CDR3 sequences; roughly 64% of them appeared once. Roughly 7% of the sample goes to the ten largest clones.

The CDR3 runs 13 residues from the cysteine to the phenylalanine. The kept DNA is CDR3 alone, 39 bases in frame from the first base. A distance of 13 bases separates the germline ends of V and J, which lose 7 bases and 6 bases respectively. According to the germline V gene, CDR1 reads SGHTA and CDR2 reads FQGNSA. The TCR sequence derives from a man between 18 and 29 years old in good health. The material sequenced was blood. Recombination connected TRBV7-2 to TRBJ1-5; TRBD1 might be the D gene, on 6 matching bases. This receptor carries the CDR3 CASTTPGVQPQHF. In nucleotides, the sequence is TGTGCCAGCACAACTCCAGGGGTTCAGCCCCAGCATTTT.